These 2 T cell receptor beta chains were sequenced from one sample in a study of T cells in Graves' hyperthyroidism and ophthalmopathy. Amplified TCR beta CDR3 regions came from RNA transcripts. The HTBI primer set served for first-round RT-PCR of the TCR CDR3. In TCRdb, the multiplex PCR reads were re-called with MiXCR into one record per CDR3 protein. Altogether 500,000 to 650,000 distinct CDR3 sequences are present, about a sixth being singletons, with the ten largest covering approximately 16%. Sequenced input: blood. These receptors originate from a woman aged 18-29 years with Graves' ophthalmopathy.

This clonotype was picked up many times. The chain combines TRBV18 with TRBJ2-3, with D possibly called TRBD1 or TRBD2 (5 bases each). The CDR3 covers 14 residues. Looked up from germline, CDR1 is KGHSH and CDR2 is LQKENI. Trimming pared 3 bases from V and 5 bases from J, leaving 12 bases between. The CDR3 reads CASSPQGRQDTQYF. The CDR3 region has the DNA TGTGCCAGCTCACCTCAGGGACGCCAAGATACGCAGTATTTT.

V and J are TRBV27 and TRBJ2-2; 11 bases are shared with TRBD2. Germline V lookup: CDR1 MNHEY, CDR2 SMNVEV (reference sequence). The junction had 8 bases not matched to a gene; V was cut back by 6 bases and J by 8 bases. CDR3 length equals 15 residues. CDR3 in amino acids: CASRLAGGPGGELFF. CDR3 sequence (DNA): TGTGCCAGCAGATTAGCGGGGGGGCCTGGAGGGGAGCTGTTTTTT.